This T cell receptor beta chain originates from a study of T cell responses to AZD1222 COVID-19 vaccine. TCRdb's copy holds only in-frame clones and misses some; the assay was immunoSEQ multiplex PCR. The repertoire has about 140,000 clones, around 90% of them found once; the top ten carry around 3%. CDR1 is MNHEY, CDR2 SMNVEV, per germline (reference sequence). V lost 0 bases to trimming and J lost 4 bases, with 12 bases between them. This CDR3 contains 15 residues. This TCR was sampled from an adult in good health. Sequencing used peripheral blood, obtained on day 0 of AZD1222 vaccination. This chain uses TRBV27 with TRBJ1-1; D possibly corresponds to TRBD1 (6 bases). CDR3: CASSLSTGAGTEAFF. The CDR3 DNA follows: TGTGCCAGCAGTTTATCGACGGGGGCTGGCACTGAAGCTTTCTTT.